This record concerns one T cell receptor beta chain sequence. The repertoire was sequenced with immunoSEQ multiplex PCR; TCRdb's copy has only in-frame clones and lacks some. The data hold 130,000 to 150,000 clones, with around 87% observed a single time. This record belongs to a study of blood T cell repertoires in COVID-19. The germline gives CDR1 SNHLY, CDR2 FYNNEI. V was shortened by 8 bases and J by 4 bases, with 18 bases between the two germline ends. This CDR3 spans 15 amino acids. The V and J genes are TRBV2 and TRBJ2-1; D perhaps matches TRBD2 (6 bases). This TCR came from a man between 60 and 75 years old who had recovered from COVID-19. The sequenced sample was PBMCs or T cells enriched from blood (not recorded which). CDR3: CASRRDGSEYNEQFF. DNA of the CDR3: TGTGCCAGCCGAAGGGACGGGAGCGAGTACAATGAGCAGTTCTTC.